The entry below describes one T cell receptor (beta chain). Its antigen is undetermined. With a much larger clone just one base away, this may be a read error. No conserved phenylalanine or tryptophan is present at the end of the CDR3, so a read error is the likely explanation. This specimen belongs to a study of regulatory T cells in long-lasting Graves disease. At the level of the study: Newly diagnosed Graves' patients had taken antithyroid drugs under 3 months.

Study-wide results and caveats: Peripheral blood alone, not thyroid tissue, underwent study.

Time point defined: newly diagnosed GD, antithyroid drugs for less than 3 months. From RNA extracted from PBMCs, the TCR library was made. The germline V gene has CDR1 SGHAT and CDR2 FQNNGV. The CDR3 is made up of 15 amino acids. V gave up 5 bases and J gave up 0 bases; unmatched junction bases: 3. To make TCR beta libraries, researchers used iRepertoire HTBI primers and Arm-PCR of CDR3 regions. TCRdb called the multiplex PCR reads again in MiXCR, with one record for every CDR3 protein. The table has hundreds of thousands of distinct CDR3 sequences, roughly 12% seen once; the top ten hold 8.5% to 10%. A further study also used this sample, focusing on T cells in Graves' hyperthyroidism and ophthalmopathy. That publication notes: TCR CDR3 regions were first amplified by RT-PCR with HTBI primers. Blood shared most expanded thyroid clonotypes above 0.001.

The chain is built from TRBV11-2 and TRBJ2-2; 7 bases are shared with TRBD1. The sample consisted of peripheral blood mononuclear cells (PBMCs), taken at new diagnosis, from a patient treated with antithyroid drugs. The receptor was derived from a man aged 25 to 40 with Graves disease. This CDR3 is CASSPGQTNTGELFL. CDR3 DNA sequence: TGTGCCAGCAGCCCGGGACAGACGAACACCGGGGAGCTGTTTTTA.